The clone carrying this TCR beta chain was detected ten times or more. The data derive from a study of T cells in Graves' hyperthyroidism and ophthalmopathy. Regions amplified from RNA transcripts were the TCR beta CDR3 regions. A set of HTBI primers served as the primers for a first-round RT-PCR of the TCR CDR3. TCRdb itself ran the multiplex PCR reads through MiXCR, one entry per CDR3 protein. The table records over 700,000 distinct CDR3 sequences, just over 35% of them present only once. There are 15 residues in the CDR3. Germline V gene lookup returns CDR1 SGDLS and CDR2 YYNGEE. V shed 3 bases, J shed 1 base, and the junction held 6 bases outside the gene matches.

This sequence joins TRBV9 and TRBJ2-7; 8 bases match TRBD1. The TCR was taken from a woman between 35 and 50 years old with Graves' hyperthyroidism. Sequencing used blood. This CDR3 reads CASSAGTGLSYEQYF. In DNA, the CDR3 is TGTGCCAGCAGCGCCGGGACAGGCCTTTCCTACGAGCAGTACTTC.